These T cell receptor beta chains were read from a single sample in a study of vaccination and CD4 T cells after COVID-19. Their antigens are not known. TCRdb called the PCR reads again in MiXCR, with one record for every CDR3 protein. The data hold about 14,000 distinct CDR3 sequences, with approximately 55% observed a single time. Sequencing used CD4+ T cells from blood, cultured in vitro. The origin of the receptors is a human donor who had recovered from COVID-19. The CDR3 runs from the conserved cysteine through the conserved F or W. D genes are given only for firm matches. A row's size may be missing; if present it is once, few, many or a size class.

cdr3_length	v_call	d_call	j_call	clone_size	cdr3_aa	cdr3_nt
15	TRBV10-3	-	TRBJ2-5	-	CAIRGDRGTQETQYF	TGTGCCATCAGGGGCGACCGGGGGACCCAAGAGACCCAGTACTTC
15	TRBV6-1	TRBD2	TRBJ2-5	-	CASRDSGRNEETQYF	TGTGCCAGCAGAGATAGCGGGAGGAACGAAGAGACCCAGTACTTC
15	TRBV19	TRBD1	TRBJ2-2	-	CASRKTGGPSGELFF	TGTGCCAGTAGAAAAACAGGGGGCCCATCCGGGGAGCTGTTTTTT
11	TRBV6-1	-	TRBJ2-3	-	CASSATDTQYF	TGTGCCAGCAGCGCCACAGATACGCAGTATTTT
16	TRBV5-1	-	TRBJ2-3	-	CASSLRRGRDTDTQYF	TGCGCCAGCAGCTTGCGACGGGGGCGCGACACAGATACGCAGTATTTT
13	TRBV7-8	-	TRBJ2-7	few	CATSWASSYEQYF	TGTGCCACCTCCTGGGCGAGCTCCTACGAGCAGTACTTC
11	TRBV20-1	TRBD2	TRBJ2-1	few	CSLDSGREQFF	TGCAGTCTTGATAGCGGGAGGGAGCAGTTCTTC
16	TRBV7-9	TRBD2	TRBJ2-5	-	CASSLPLYAGEETQYF	TGTGCCAGCAGCTTACCCCTTTACGCGGGGGAAGAGACCCAGTACTTC
15	TRBV19	-	TRBJ1-4	-	CASSISPTGREKLFF	TGTGCCAGTAGTATATCCCCGACAGGAAGAGAAAAACTGTTTTTT
14	TRBV7-9	-	TRBJ1-2	few	CASSFTGPNYGYTF	TGTGCCAGCAGCTTTACAGGGCCTAACTATGGCTACACCTTC
14	TRBV24-1	TRBD2	TRBJ2-1	-	CATSSGRVVNEQFF	TGTGCCACCTCTAGCGGGAGGGTGGTCAATGAGCAGTTCTTC
13	TRBV24-1	-	TRBJ2-5	-	CATSEASYRGQYF	TGTGCCACCAGTGAGGCTAGCTATCGGGGCCAGTACTTC
13	TRBV14	TRBD2	TRBJ2-7	-	CASSQNLAGEQYF	TGTGCCAGCAGCCAGAACTTAGCGGGGGAGCAGTACTTC
12	TRBV5-4	-	TRBJ2-7	few	CASSEGVSEQYF	TGTGCCAGCAGCGAAGGGGTGAGCGAGCAGTACTTC
17	TRBV7-3	TRBD2	TRBJ2-3	-	CASSLQAGTSGPDTQYF	TGTGCCAGCAGCTTACAAGCCGGGACTAGCGGGCCAGATACGCAGTATTTT
15	TRBV5-1	-	TRBJ2-2	-	CASSFSLLNTGELFF	TGCGCCAGCAGCTTCTCCTTGCTGAACACCGGGGAGCTGTTTTTT
13	TRBV10-3	TRBD1	TRBJ2-4	-	CAISEMDRGIQYF	TGTGCCATCAGTGAGATGGACAGGGGGATTCAGTACTTC
13	TRBV30	TRBD1	TRBJ1-6	-	CAWSTRGLSPLHF	TGTGCCTGGAGTACCAGGGGGCTCTCACCCCTCCACTTT
14	TRBV20-1	-	TRBJ2-7	few	CSATRGGLDYEQYF	TGCAGTGCTACCAGGGGGGGGTTGGACTACGAGCAGTACTTC
12	TRBV24-1	-	TRBJ1-3	-	CATSDSGSTIYF	TGTGCCACCAGTGATTCGGGCAGCACCATATATTTT
16	TRBV27	-	TRBJ2-2	-	CASSPQAFANTGELFF	TGTGCCAGCAGTCCTCAAGCTTTCGCGAACACCGGGGAGCTGTTTTTT
17	TRBV6-5	-	TRBJ2-1	-	CASSYSPPDSTYNEQFF	TGTGCCAGCAGTTACTCCCCCCCGGACTCGACTTACAATGAGCAGTTCTTC
13	TRBV25-1	-	TRBJ2-3	-	CASSETGKDTQYF	TGTGCCAGCAGTGAAACCGGGAAGGATACGCAGTATTTT
15	TRBV29-1	-	TRBJ2-1	-	CSALHQGTGYNEQFF	TGCAGCGCCTTACACCAGGGGACGGGCTACAATGAGCAGTTCTTC
15	TRBV20-1	-	TRBJ2-1	-	CSARDGAASGNEQFF	TGCAGTGCTAGGGATGGAGCGGCATCGGGGAATGAGCAGTTCTTC
14	TRBV2	-	TRBJ2-7	-	CASSDDGGAYEQYF	TGTGCCAGCAGTGATGACGGGGGAGCCTACGAGCAGTACTTC
15	TRBV6-1	TRBD1	TRBJ1-3	-	CASSTTGGSGNTIYF	TGTGCCAGCAGCACTACAGGGGGCTCTGGAAACACCATATATTTT
15	TRBV6-5	TRBD1	TRBJ2-5	-	CASSYGTGEFETQYF	TGTGCCAGCAGTTACGGGACAGGGGAGTTTGAGACCCAGTACTTC
14	TRBV5-8	TRBD1	TRBJ1-2	-	CASSTRQGIYGYTF	TGTGCCAGCAGTACAAGACAGGGAATCTATGGCTACACCTTC
13	TRBV2	-	TRBJ2-3	few	CASRASSTDTQYF	TGTGCCAGCAGAGCTTCTAGCACAGATACGCAGTATTTT
15	TRBV20-1	-	TRBJ2-1	-	CSASPYERGRNEQFF	TGCAGTGCTAGTCCTTATGAGCGTGGGCGAAATGAGCAGTTCTTC
18	TRBV18	-	TRBJ2-1	-	CASSVTGQPSHPYNEQFF	TGTGCCAGCTCAGTAACCGGGCAGCCTAGTCACCCCTACAATGAGCAGTTCTTC
17	TRBV7-9	TRBD2	TRBJ2-3	-	CASSNSLTSGSADTQYF	TGTGCCAGCAGCAACAGCCTCACTAGCGGGAGTGCAGATACGCAGTATTTT
14	TRBV7-8	TRBD1	TRBJ2-5	few	CASSDDRALETQYF	TGTGCCAGCAGCGACGACAGGGCGCTAGAGACCCAGTACTTC
13	TRBV28	TRBD2	TRBJ2-3	-	CASRRGGTDTQYF	TGTGCCAGCCGCCGCGGGGGGACAGATACGCAGTATTTT
16	TRBV7-3	-	TRBJ2-2	-	CASSLLGGAGFGELFF	TGTGCCAGCAGCCTACTGGGGGGCGCCGGATTCGGGGAGCTGTTTTTT
15	TRBV6-4	TRBD2	TRBJ2-1	few	CASSDSAGGMDEQFF	TGTGCCAGCAGTGACTCGGCGGGAGGTATGGATGAGCAGTTCTTC
15	TRBV7-3	-	TRBJ2-1	-	CASSSPARGINEQFF	TGTGCCAGCAGCTCTCCGGCTCGGGGCATCAATGAGCAGTTCTTC
20	TRBV24-1	-	TRBJ2-7	once	CATSDFKGPSAANWGYEQYF	TGTGCCACCAGTGATTTCAAGGGTCCTTCGGCGGCAAACTGGGGCTACGAGCAGTACTTC
15	TRBV6-2/TRBV6-3	TRBD2	TRBJ2-7	few	CASSYPGGSSYEQYF	TGTGCCAGCAGTTACCCCGGCGGGAGTAGCTACGAGCAGTACTTC
13	TRBV20-1	TRBD2	TRBJ2-1	-	CSAREGLSELQFF	TGCAGTGCTAGAGAGGGACTAAGCGAACTCCAGTTCTTC
12	TRBV6-1	-	TRBJ2-5	-	CASSANQETQYF	TGTGCCAGCAGTGCAAACCAAGAGACCCAGTACTTC
14	TRBV2	TRBD1	TRBJ2-5	-	CASSARGGGETQYF	TGTGCCAGCAGCGCGAGAGGGGGCGGAGAGACCCAGTACTTC
12	TRBV20-1	-	TRBJ2-2	-	CSAATNTGELFF	TGCAGTGCTGCTACGAACACCGGGGAGCTGTTTTTT
17	TRBV7-9	TRBD2	TRBJ2-5	-	CASSSVGQGGYQETQYF	TGTGCCAGCAGCTCCGTTGGGCAGGGAGGGTACCAAGAGACCCAGTACTTC